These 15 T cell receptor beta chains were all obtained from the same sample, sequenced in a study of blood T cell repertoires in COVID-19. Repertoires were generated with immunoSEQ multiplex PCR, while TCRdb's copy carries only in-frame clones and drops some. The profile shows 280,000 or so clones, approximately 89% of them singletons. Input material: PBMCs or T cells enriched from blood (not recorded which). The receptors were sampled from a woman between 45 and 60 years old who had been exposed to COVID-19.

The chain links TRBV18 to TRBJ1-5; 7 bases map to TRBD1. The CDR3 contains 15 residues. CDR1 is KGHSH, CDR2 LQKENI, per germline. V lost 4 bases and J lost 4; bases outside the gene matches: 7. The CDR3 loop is CASSQETGLNQPQHF. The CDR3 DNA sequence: TGTGCCAGCTCACAAGAGACAGGGCTAAATCAGCCCCAGCATTTT.

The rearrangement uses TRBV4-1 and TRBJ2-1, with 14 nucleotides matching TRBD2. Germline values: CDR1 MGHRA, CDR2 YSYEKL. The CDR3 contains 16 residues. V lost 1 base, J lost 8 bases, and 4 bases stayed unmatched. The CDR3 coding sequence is TGCGCCAGCAGCCAAGGACTAGCGGGGGGGCTGTATGAGCAGTTCTTC. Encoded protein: CASSQGLAGGLYEQFF.

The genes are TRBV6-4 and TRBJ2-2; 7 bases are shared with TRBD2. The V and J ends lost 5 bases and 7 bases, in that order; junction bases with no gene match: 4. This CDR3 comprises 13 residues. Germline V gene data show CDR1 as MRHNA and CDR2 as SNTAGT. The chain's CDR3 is CASSRGVHGELFF. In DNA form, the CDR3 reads TGTGCCAGCAGTCGGGGGGTTCACGGGGAGCTGTTTTTT.

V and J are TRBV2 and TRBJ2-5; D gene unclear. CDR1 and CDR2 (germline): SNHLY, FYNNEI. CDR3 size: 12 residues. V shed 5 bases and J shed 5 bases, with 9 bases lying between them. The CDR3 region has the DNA TGTGCCAGCAGTTTGGTAGATGAGACCCAGTACTTC. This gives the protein CASSLVDETQYF.

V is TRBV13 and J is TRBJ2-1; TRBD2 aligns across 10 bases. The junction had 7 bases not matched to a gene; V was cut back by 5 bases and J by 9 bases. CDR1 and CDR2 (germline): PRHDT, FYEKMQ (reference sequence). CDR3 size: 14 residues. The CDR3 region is CASSNSGGLAEQFF. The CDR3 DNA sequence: TGTGCCAGCAGCAATAGCGGGGGGTTGGCTGAGCAGTTCTTC.

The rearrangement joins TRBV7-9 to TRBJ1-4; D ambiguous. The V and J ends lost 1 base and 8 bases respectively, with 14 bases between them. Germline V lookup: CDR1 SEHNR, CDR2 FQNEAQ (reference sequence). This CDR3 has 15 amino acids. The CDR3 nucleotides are TGTGCCAGCAGCTTAGTACGGGAAATAGGGGAAAAACTGTTTTTT. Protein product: CASSLVREIGEKLFF.

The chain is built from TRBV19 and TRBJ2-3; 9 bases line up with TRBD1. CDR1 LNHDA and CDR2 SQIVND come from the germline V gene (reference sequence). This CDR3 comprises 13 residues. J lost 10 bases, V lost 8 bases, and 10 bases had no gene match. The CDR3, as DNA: TGTGCCAGTGGGCAACAGGGGGCCGTGGCGCAGTATTTT. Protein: CASGQQGAVAQYF.

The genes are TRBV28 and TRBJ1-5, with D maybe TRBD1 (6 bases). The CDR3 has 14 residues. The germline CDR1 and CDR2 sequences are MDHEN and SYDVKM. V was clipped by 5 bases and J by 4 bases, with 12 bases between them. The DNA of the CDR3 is TGTGCCAGCAGTCCGGGTACAGGGAATCAGCCCCAGCATTTT. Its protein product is CASSPGTGNQPQHF.

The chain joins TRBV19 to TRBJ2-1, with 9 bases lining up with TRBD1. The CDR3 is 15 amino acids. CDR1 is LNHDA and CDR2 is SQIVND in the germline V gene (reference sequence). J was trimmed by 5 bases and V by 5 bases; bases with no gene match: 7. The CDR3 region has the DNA TGTGCCAGTAGTCCCGGGACAGGGAGACACAATGAGCAGTTCTTC. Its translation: CASSPGTGRHNEQFF.

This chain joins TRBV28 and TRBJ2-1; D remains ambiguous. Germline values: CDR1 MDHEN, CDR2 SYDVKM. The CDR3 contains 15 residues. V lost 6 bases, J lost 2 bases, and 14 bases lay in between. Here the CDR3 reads CASRYGPAPYNEQFF. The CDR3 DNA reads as TGTGCCAGCAGGTATGGTCCCGCGCCCTACAATGAGCAGTTCTTC.

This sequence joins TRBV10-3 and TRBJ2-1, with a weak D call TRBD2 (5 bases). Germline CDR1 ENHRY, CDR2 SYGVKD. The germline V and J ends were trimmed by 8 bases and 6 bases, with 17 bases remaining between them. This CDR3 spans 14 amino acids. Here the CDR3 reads CAIAPSGERNEQFF. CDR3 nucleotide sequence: TGTGCCATCGCCCCCTCCGGGGAGCGCAATGAGCAGTTCTTC.

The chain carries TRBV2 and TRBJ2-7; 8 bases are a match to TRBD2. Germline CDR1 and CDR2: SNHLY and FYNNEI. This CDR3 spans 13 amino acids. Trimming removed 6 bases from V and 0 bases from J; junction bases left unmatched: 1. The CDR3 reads CASRGLDSYEQYF. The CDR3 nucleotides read TGTGCCAGCAGGGGACTAGACTCCTACGAGCAGTACTTC.

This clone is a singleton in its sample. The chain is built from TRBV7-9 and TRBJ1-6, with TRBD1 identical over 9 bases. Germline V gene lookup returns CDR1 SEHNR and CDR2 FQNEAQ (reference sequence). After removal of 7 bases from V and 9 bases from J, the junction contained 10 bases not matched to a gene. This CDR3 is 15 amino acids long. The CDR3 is CASTLTGTGPSPLHF. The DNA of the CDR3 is TGTGCCAGCACCCTTACCGGGACAGGGCCTTCACCCCTCCACTTT.

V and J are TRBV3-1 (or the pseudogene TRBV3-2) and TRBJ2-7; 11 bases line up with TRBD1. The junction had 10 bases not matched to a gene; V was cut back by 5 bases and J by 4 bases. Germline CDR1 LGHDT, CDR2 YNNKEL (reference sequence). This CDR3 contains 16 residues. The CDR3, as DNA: TGTGCCAGCAGCGATATAAGGGACAGGGGGTTATACGAGCAGTACTTC. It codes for CASSDIRDRGLYEQYF.

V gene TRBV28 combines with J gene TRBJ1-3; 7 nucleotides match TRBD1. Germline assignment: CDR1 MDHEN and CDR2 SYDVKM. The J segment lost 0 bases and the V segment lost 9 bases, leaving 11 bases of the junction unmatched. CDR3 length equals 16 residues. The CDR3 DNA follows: TGTGCCAGTAAACCCGACAGGGCCCGCTCTGGAAACACCATATATTTT. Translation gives CASKPDRARSGNTIYF.